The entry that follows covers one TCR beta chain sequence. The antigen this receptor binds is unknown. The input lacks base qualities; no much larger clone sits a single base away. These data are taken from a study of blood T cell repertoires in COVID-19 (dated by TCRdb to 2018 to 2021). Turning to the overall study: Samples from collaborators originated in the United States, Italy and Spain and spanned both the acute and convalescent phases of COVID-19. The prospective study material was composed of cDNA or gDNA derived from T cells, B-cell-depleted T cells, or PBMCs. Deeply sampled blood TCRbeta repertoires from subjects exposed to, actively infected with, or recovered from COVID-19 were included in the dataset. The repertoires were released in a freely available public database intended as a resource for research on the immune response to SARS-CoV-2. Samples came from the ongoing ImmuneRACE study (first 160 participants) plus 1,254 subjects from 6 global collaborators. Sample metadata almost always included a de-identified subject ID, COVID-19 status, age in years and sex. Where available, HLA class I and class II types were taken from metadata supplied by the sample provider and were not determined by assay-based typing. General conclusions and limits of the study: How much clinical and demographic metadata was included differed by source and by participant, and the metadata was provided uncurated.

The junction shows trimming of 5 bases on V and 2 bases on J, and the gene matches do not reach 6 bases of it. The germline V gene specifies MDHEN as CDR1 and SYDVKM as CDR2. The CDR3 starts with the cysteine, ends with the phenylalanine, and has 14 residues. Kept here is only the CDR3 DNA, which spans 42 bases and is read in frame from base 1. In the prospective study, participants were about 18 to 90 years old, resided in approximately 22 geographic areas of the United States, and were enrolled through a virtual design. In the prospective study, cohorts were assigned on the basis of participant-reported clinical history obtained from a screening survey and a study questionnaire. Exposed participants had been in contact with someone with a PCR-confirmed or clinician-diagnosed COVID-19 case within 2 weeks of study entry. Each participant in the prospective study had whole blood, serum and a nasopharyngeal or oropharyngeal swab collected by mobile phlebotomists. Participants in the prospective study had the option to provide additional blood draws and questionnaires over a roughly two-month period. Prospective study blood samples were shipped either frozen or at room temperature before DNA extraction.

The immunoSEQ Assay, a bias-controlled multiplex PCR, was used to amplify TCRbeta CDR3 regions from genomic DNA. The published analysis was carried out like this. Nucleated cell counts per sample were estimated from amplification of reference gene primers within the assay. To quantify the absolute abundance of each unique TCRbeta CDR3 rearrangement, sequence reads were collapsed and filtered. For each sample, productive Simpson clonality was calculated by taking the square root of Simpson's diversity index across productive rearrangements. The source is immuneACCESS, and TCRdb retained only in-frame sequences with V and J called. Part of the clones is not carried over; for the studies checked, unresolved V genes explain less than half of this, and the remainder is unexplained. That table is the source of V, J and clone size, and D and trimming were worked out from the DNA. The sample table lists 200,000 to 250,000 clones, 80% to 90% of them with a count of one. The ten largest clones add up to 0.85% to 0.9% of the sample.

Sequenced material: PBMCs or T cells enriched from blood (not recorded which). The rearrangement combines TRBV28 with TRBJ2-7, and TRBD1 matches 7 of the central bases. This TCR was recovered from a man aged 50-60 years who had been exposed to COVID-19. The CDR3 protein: CASSPGTAAYEQYF. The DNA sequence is TGTGCCAGCAGTCCCGGGACAGCCGCCTACGAGCAGTACTTC.